Listed here are 2 T cell receptor beta chains from one sample, sequenced in a study of beta chain features in type 1 diabetes. The sequenced template was cDNA made from the entire isolated RNA. Using immunoSEQ multiplex PCR, the repertoire was profiled, and TCRdb retains in-frame clones only, with some absent. The sample shows about 350,000 clones, about 20% of them seen only once. Sequencing was carried out using naive CD4+ T cells from blood. The receptors here all came from a woman aged 18 to 35 in good health.

This clone was counted a few times. This rearrangement joins TRBV23-1 to TRBJ1-2, with D possibly TRBD1 on 5 matching bases. TRBV23-1 is an open reading frame, and its role is uncertain. Trimming pared 2 bases from V and 1 base from J, leaving 8 bases between. This CDR3 is 14 amino acids long. The CDR3 coding sequence is TGCGCCAGCAGTCAAGGAGGGGATAACTATGGCTACACCTTC. Translation gives CASSQGGDNYGYTF.

The V call is TRBV30, the J call TRBJ2-1, with 11 bases identical to TRBD2. Germline lookup yields CDR1 GTSNPN and CDR2 SVGIG (reference sequence). Trimming removed 3 bases from V and 5 bases from J; junction bases left unmatched: 12. The CDR3 contains 17 residues. CDR3 protein: CAWRGFSGGDSNNEQFF. The CDR3 DNA is TGTGCCTGGAGGGGTTTTAGCGGGGGGGATTCTAACAATGAGCAGTTCTTC.